This T cell receptor (beta chain) was documented in a study of OX40 agonist ivuxolimab in advanced cancers. The germline CDR1 and CDR2 sequences are SGHAT and FQNNGV. Trimming removed 4 bases at V and 2 bases at J, with 18 bases between. This CDR3 is 16 amino acids long. In its sample, this clone was seen once. Only in-frame clones appear in the TCRdb table, and some are missing; sequencing was by immunoSEQ multiplex PCR. The sample lists tens of thousands of clones, roughly 83% occurring once. The clonotype comes from an adult with an advanced solid tumor such as melanoma, head and neck, liver or kidney cancer. The sequenced sample was CD4+ or CD8+ T cells sorted from blood, obtained in a trial of the OX40 agonist ivuxolimab. The genes are TRBV11-2 and TRBJ2-7, with D maybe TRBD2 (5 bases). CDR3 in amino acids: CASSSISGIWPYEQYF. Written as DNA, the CDR3 is TGTGCCAGCAGCTCAATATCGGGGATTTGGCCCTACGAGCAGTACTTC.